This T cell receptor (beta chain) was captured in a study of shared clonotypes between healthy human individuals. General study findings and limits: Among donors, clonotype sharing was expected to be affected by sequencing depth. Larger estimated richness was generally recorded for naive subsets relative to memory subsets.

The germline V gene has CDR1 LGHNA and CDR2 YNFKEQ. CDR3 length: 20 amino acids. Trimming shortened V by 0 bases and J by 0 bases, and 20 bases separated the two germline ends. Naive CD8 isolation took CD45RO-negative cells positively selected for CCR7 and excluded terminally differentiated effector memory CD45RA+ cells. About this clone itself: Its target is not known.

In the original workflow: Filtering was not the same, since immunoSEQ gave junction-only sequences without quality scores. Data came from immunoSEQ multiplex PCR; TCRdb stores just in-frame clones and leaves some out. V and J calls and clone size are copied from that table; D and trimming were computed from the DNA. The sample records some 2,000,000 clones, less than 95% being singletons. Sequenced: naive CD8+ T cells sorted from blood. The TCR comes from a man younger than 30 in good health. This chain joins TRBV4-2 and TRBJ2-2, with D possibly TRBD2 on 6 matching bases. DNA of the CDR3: TGTGCCAGCAGCCAAGATCGGGACTTGGCTAGCGAAGCGAACACCGGGGAGCTGTTTTTT. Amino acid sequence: CASSQDRDLASEANTGELFF.